These T cell receptor beta chains were read from a single sample in a study of T cell changes during pregnancy in multiple sclerosis. Method: immunoSEQ multiplex PCR; TCRdb's copy keeps in-frame clones and lacks some. This sample has more than 25,000 clones, with 92% found just once. Sequenced here: peripheral blood, sampled in the first trimester of pregnancy. These receptors originate from a female donor in good health, enrolled as a control in a pregnancy study. Each CDR3 is given with its conserved first and last residue. Fields, in order: V gene, D gene, clone size, J gene, CDR3 DNA, CDR3 protein. A D gene is named only where the DNA matches it firmly. Some rows mark clone size as missing; the rest say once, few, many or name a class of expanded clone.

V gene: TRBV29-1; D gene: TRBD1; clone size: .; J gene: TRBJ1-1; CDR3 DNA: TGCAGCTCCAGGCGGGAGACAGGGGGGACTGAAGCTTTCTTT; CDR3 protein: CSSRRETGGTEAFF
V gene: TRBV6-5; D gene: TRBD1; clone size: .; J gene: TRBJ1-4; CDR3 DNA: TGTGCCAGCAGGGCGACAGGGATCGGCGAAAAACTGTTTTTT; CDR3 protein: CASRATGIGEKLFF
V gene: TRBV7-9; D gene: .; clone size: .; J gene: TRBJ2-1; CDR3 DNA: TGTGCCAGCAATCAGGATGAGCAGTTCTTC; CDR3 protein: CASNQDEQFF
V gene: TRBV9; D gene: TRBD2; clone size: .; J gene: TRBJ2-3; CDR3 DNA: TGTGCCAGCCGGGGGGGGGATACGCAGTATTTT; CDR3 protein: CASRGGDTQYF
V gene: TRBV19; D gene: .; clone size: .; J gene: TRBJ1-1; CDR3 DNA: TGTGCCAGTAGGTCACAGATGAACACTGAAGCTTTCTTT; CDR3 protein: CASRSQMNTEAFF
V gene: TRBV6-1; D gene: .; clone size: .; J gene: TRBJ1-1; CDR3 DNA: TGTGCCAGCACCTCAAGGGGACTCCAGAACACTGAAGCTTTCTTT; CDR3 protein: CASTSRGLQNTEAFF
V gene: TRBV21-1; D gene: .; clone size: .; J gene: TRBJ1-1; CDR3 DNA: TGTGCCAGCAGCAAACACCGAAAAGGCCAGGGGGCCACTGAAGCTTTCTTT; CDR3 protein: CASSKHRKGQGATEAFF
V gene: TRBV6-1; D gene: .; clone size: .; J gene: TRBJ1-2; CDR3 DNA: TGTGCCAGCAGTGAAACCGGGATCTACGGCTACACCTTC; CDR3 protein: CASSETGIYGYTF
V gene: TRBV6-4; D gene: TRBD2; clone size: .; J gene: TRBJ2-3; CDR3 DNA: TGTGCCAGCAGTGCTATAGCGGGACAAGGGGAAGATACGCAGTATTTT; CDR3 protein: CASSAIAGQGEDTQYF
V gene: TRBV4-1; D gene: .; clone size: few; J gene: TRBJ2-5; CDR3 DNA: TGCGCCAGCAGCCGCCTGATGGGGGCCAGAGAGACCCAGTACTTC; CDR3 protein: CASSRLMGARETQYF
V gene: TRBV6-1; D gene: TRBD2; clone size: .; J gene: TRBJ2-1; CDR3 DNA: TGTGCCAGCAGGGGGGAGGGTTACAATGAGCAGTTCTTC; CDR3 protein: CASRGEGYNEQFF
V gene: TRBV19; D gene: TRBD1; clone size: .; J gene: TRBJ1-1; CDR3 DNA: TGTGCCAGTAGTGGACAGGGGAGGTACACTGAAGCTTTCTTT; CDR3 protein: CASSGQGRYTEAFF
V gene: TRBV6-5; D gene: TRBD1; clone size: .; J gene: TRBJ1-4; CDR3 DNA: TGTGCCAGCAGTTACTCGACAGGGGGCGTTGAAAAACTGTTTTTT; CDR3 protein: CASSYSTGGVEKLFF
V gene: TRBV30; D gene: .; clone size: .; J gene: TRBJ1-2; CDR3 DNA: TGTGCCTGGAGTCCAAACCTCCCGACAGGAGGTATTAACTATGGCTACACCTTC; CDR3 protein: CAWSPNLPTGGINYGYTF
V gene: TRBV6-4; D gene: TRBD1; clone size: .; J gene: TRBJ1-1; CDR3 DNA: TGTGCCAGCAGTGATGGTACAGGGGGCTTCACTGAAGCTTTCTTT; CDR3 protein: CASSDGTGGFTEAFF
V gene: TRBV19; D gene: .; clone size: .; J gene: TRBJ1-1; CDR3 DNA: TGTGCCAGTCGTCCGGGGGGGTGGAACACTGAAGCTTTCTTT; CDR3 protein: CASRPGGWNTEAFF
V gene: TRBV7-2; D gene: .; clone size: once; J gene: TRBJ2-6; CDR3 DNA: TGTGCCAGCAGCTCAACATCTGGGGCCAACGTCCTGACTTTC; CDR3 protein: CASSSTSGANVLTF
V gene: TRBV14; D gene: .; clone size: .; J gene: TRBJ2-7; CDR3 DNA: TGTGCCAGCAGCCGCGGATCCTACGAGCAGTACTTC; CDR3 protein: CASSRGSYEQYF
V gene: TRBV25-1; D gene: .; clone size: .; J gene: TRBJ1-3; CDR3 DNA: TGTGCCAGCAGTGCGTCACTAACAGGGAGCTCTGGAAACACCATATATTTT; CDR3 protein: CASSASLTGSSGNTIYF
V gene: TRBV6-1; D gene: TRBD2; clone size: .; J gene: TRBJ2-7; CDR3 DNA: TGTGCCAGCAGCGGGGGGGACCCTACGTCAGACGAGCAGTACTTC; CDR3 protein: CASSGGDPTSDEQYF
V gene: TRBV30; D gene: .; clone size: .; J gene: TRBJ1-2; CDR3 DNA: TGTGCCTGGATACCTCGGCAGGTCCTCTATGGCTACACCTTC; CDR3 protein: CAWIPRQVLYGYTF
V gene: TRBV5-6; D gene: .; clone size: .; J gene: TRBJ1-1; CDR3 DNA: TGTGCCAGCAGCGTCGGACAAGGACGGGCAGAAGCTTTCTTT; CDR3 protein: CASSVGQGRAEAFF
V gene: TRBV6-5; D gene: .; clone size: .; J gene: TRBJ2-2; CDR3 DNA: TGTGCCAGCAGTTCAACAGGGTCCACCGGGGAGCTGTTTTTT; CDR3 protein: CASSSTGSTGELFF
V gene: TRBV25-1; D gene: TRBD2; clone size: .; J gene: TRBJ2-1; CDR3 DNA: TGTGCCAGCAAACTAGCGGGAGGGGTTGAGCAGTTCTTC; CDR3 protein: CASKLAGGVEQFF
V gene: TRBV6-1; D gene: TRBD2; clone size: .; J gene: TRBJ2-3; CDR3 DNA: TGTGCCAACAAGCTAGCGGGGGGGACAGATACGCAGTATTTT; CDR3 protein: CANKLAGGTDTQYF
V gene: TRBV7-9; D gene: TRBD1; clone size: once; J gene: TRBJ1-2; CDR3 DNA: TGTGCCAGCAGCTTAGTACAGGGGACTAACTATGGCTACACCTTC; CDR3 protein: CASSLVQGTNYGYTF
V gene: TRBV4-3; D gene: .; clone size: .; J gene: TRBJ2-2; CDR3 DNA: TGCGCCAGCAGCCGGGTAACAGGGGGGGTCGGGGAGCTGTTTTTT; CDR3 protein: CASSRVTGGVGELFF
V gene: TRBV5-1; D gene: TRBD2; clone size: .; J gene: TRBJ2-7; CDR3 DNA: TGCGCCAGCAGCCCGGTAGCGGGAGGTTCCTACGAGCAGTACTTC; CDR3 protein: CASSPVAGGSYEQYF
V gene: TRBV6-1; D gene: TRBD1; clone size: .; J gene: TRBJ1-3; CDR3 DNA: TGTGCCAGCAGCAACAGGGGGACTGGAAACACCATATATTTT; CDR3 protein: CASSNRGTGNTIYF
V gene: TRBV5-4; D gene: .; clone size: .; J gene: TRBJ2-1; CDR3 DNA: TGTGCCAGCAGCCGCGACCCAGGCGGGGTGACCTACAATGAGCAGTTCTTC; CDR3 protein: CASSRDPGGVTYNEQFF
V gene: TRBV9; D gene: TRBD2; clone size: .; J gene: TRBJ2-3; CDR3 DNA: TGTGCCAGCAGCGTAGACCCTAGCGGGGGACCTAGCACAGATACGCAGTATTTT; CDR3 protein: CASSVDPSGGPSTDTQYF
V gene: TRBV4-1; D gene: .; clone size: .; J gene: TRBJ1-1; CDR3 DNA: TGCGCCAGCAGCCAAGCCAGGGGAATCGACACGAACACTGAAGCTTTCTTT; CDR3 protein: CASSQARGIDTNTEAFF
V gene: TRBV29-1; D gene: .; clone size: .; J gene: TRBJ1-1; CDR3 DNA: TGCAGCGTTGAAGATAGTACCAGGGACACTGAAGCTTTCTTT; CDR3 protein: CSVEDSTRDTEAFF